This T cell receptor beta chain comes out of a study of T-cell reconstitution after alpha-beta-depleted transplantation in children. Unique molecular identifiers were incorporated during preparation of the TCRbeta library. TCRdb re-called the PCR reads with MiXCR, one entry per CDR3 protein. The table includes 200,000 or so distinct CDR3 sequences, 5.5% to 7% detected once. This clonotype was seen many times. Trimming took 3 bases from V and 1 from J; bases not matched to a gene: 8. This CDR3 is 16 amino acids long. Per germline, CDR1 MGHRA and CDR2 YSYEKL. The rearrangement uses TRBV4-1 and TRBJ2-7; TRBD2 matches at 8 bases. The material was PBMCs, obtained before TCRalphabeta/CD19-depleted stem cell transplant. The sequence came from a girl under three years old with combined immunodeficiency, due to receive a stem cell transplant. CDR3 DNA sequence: TGCGCCAGCAGCCACACTCGACTAGCGAATTCCTACGAGCAGTACTTC. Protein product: CASSHTRLANSYEQYF.